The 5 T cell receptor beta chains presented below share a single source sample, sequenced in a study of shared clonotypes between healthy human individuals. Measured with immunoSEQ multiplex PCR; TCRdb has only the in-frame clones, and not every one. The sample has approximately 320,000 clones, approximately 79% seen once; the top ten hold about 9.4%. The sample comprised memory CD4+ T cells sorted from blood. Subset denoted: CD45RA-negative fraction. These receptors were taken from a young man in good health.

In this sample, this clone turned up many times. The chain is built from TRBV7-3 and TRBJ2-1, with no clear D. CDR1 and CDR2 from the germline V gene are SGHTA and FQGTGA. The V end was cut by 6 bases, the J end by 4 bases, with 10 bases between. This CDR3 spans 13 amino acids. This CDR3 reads CASRPTDYNEQFF. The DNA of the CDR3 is TGTGCCAGCAGACCGACGGATTACAATGAGCAGTTCTTC.

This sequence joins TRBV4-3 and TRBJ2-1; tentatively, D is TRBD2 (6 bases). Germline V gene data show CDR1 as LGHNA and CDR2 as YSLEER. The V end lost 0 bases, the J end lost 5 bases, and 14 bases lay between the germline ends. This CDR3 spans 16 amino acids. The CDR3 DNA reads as TGCGCCAGCAGCCAAGATCCGGGAGAGGCCGACAATGAGCAGTTCTTC. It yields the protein CASSQDPGEADNEQFF.

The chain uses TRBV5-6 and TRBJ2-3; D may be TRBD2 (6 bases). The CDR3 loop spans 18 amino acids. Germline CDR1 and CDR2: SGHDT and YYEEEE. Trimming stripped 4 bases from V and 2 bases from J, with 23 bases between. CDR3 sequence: CASSLKEDYITLTDTQYF. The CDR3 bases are TGTGCCAGCAGCCTAAAAGAGGACTACATTACACTCACAGATACGCAGTATTTT. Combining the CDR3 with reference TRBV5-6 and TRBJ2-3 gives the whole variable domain DAGVTQSPTHLIKTRGQQVTLRCSPKSGHDTVSWYQQALGQGPQFIFQYYEEEERQRGNFPDRFSGHQFPNYSSELNVNALLLGDSALYLCASSLKEDYITLTDTQYFGPGTRLTVL.

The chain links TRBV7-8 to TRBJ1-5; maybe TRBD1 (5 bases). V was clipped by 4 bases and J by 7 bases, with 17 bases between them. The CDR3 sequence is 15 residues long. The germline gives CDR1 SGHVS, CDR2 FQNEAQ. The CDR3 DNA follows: TGTGCCAGCAGCTCGGGGCCGGCAGGGTACCAGCCCCAGCATTTT. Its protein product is CASSSGPAGYQPQHF.

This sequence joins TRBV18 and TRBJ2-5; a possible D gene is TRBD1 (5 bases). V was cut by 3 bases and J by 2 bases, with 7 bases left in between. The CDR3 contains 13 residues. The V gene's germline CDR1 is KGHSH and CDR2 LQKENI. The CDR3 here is CASSPYRQETQYF. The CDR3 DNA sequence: TGTGCCAGCTCACCCTACAGGCAAGAGACCCAGTACTTC. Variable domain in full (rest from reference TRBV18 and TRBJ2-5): NAGVMQNPRHLVRRRGQEARLRCSPMKGHSHVYWYRQLPEEGLKFMVYLQKENIIDESGMPKERFSAEFPKEGPSILRIQQVVRGDSAAYFCASSPYRQETQYFGPGTRLLVL.